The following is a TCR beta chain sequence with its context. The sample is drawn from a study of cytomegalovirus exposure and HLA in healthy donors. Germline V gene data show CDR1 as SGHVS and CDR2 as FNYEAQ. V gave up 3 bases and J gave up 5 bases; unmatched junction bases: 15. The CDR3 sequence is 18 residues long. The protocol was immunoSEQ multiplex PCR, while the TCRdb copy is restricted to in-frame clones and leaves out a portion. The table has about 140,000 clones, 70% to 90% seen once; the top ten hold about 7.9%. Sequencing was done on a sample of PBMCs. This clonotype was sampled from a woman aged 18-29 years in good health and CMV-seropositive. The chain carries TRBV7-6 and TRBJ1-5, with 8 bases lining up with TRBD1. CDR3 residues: CASSLKLTRGLYDQPQHF. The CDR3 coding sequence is TGTGCCAGCAGCTTGAAATTGACCAGGGGGCTGTATGATCAGCCCCAGCATTTT.